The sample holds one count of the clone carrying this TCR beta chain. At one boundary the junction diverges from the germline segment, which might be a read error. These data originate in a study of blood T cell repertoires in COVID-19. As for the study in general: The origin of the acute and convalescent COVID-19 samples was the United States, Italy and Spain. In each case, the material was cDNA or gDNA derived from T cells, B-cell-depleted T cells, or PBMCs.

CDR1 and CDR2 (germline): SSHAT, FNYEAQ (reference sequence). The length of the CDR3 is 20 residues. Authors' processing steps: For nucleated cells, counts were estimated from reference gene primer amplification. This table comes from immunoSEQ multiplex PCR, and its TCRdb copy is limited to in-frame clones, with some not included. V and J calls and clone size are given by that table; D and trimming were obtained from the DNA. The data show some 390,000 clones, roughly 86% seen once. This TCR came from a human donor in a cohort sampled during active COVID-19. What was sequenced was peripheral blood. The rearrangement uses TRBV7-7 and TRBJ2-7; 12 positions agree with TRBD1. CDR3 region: CASSSQAPGQGAGSSYEQYF. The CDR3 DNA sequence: TGTGCTAGCAGCTCGCAAGCCCCGGGACAGGGGGCGGGTAGCTCCTACGAGCAGTACTTC.